The clone carrying this T cell receptor (beta chain) occurred many times. Its antigen is currently unknown. The record originates from a study of regulatory T cells in long-lasting Graves disease. General study findings and limits: Graves' patients with persistent disease showed TCR diversity lower than patients newly diagnosed.

Time point described: newly diagnosed GD, antithyroid drugs for less than 3 months. Construction of the TCR library relied on RNA isolated from PBMCs. V was cut by 3 bases and J by 2 bases, with 9 bases left in between. CDR1 and CDR2 from the germline V gene are DFQATT and SNEGSKA (reference sequence). This CDR3 is 13 amino acids long. Combining iRepertoire HTBI primers with Arm-PCR of CDR3 regions, the authors built TCR beta libraries. Authors' processing steps: Analysis of the samples identified roughly 62 TRBV and 15 or so TRBJ segments. One entry per CDR3 protein, called by TCRdb with MiXCR from the multiplex PCR reads. V and J calls and clone size were set by TCRdb, not the authors. Found here are 250,000 or so distinct CDR3 sequences, roughly 18% of them singletons; the top ten hold 11% to 15%. This sample also belongs to another study, concerning T cells in Graves' hyperthyroidism and ophthalmopathy. That paper notes: Every diagnosis used clinical symptoms, serum thyroxine and TRAb, thyroid ultrasound and orbital computed tomography.

This specimen was peripheral blood mononuclear cells (PBMCs), taken at new diagnosis, from a patient treated with antithyroid drugs. The chain recombines TRBV20-1 with TRBJ2-3; tentatively, D is TRBD1 or TRBD2 (5 bases each). The receptor comes from a woman in her 30s with Graves disease. The CDR3: CSASQGATDTQYF. The CDR3 DNA sequence: TGCAGTGCTAGTCAGGGAGCCACAGATACGCAGTATTTT.